This entry is about one T cell receptor (beta chain). V trimming: 1 base; J trimming: 4 bases; junction bases outside the gene matches: 9. Germline V CDR1 and CDR2: SGHVS, FQNEAQ. CDR3 size: 16 residues. This sample was included in a study of technical replicates of blood from a few donors. Sequencing was performed with immunoSEQ multiplex PCR; in TCRdb, only in-frame clones are kept and a portion is missing. The table has tens of thousands of clones, 88% seen once. What was sequenced was PBMCs. The chain is built from TRBV7-8 and TRBJ1-2; 7 bases line up with TRBD1. This sequence was found in a human donor in good health. Some clones in this sample may be carry-over from other donors' samples. CDR3: CASSLVSGGFGYGYTF. The CDR3 DNA sequence: TGTGCCAGCAGCTTAGTTTCAGGGGGGTTTGGCTATGGCTACACCTTC. The variable domain in full, with the rest retrieved from reference TRBV7-8 and TRBJ1-2, is GAGVSQSPRYKVAKRGQDVALRCDPISGHVSLFWYQQALGQGPEFLTYFQNEAQLDKSGLPSDRFFAERPEGSVSTLKIQRTQQEDSAVYLCASSLVSGGFGYGYTFGSGTRLTVV.